What follows describes a single T cell receptor (beta chain). The specificity of this receptor is unknown. Per-nucleotide qualities are absent, and no much larger clonotype sits a single base away. The record originates from a study of CD4+ T cells in melanoma (dated by TCRdb to between 2021 and 2023). Some background on the complete study: Neoantigen-specific CD4+ T cells in human melanoma were what the study investigated. Paper-wide results and their limitations: According to the report, neoantigen-specific CD4+ T cells in melanoma displayed diverse differentiation states. The report described a correlation between neoantigen-specific CD4+ T cells and the function of CD8+ T cells, macrophages and B cells.

The donors were people with melanoma. There are 11 amino acids in the CDR3, from cysteine to phenylalanine inclusive. The retained sequence is limited to the CDR3, 33 bases, with the frame set at the first base. A distance of 10 bases separates the germline ends of V and J, which lose 6 bases and 7 bases respectively. CDR1 and CDR2 (MNHNY, SVGAGI) derive from the germline V gene (reference sequence). The library relied on the immunoSEQ multiplex PCR assay. TCRdb stores this immuneACCESS table with in-frame sequences only. Part of the clones is absent; in the studies checked, under half of the shortfall reflects unresolved V genes, and no reason is known for the rest. The table for this sample lists approximately 6,200 clones; just over 65% of them were counted only once. The ten largest clonotypes hold approximately 25% of the sample.

The receptor was isolated from a human donor with melanoma. The V and J genes are TRBV6-6 and TRBJ2-7, with the D gene tentatively TRBD1 or TRBD2, based on 5 matching bases in each. Sequenced sample: cells from a culture (not recorded whether cultured in vitro). The DNA reads as follows: TGTGCCAGCAGGGGACCCGGGGAGCAGTACTTC. Its coded protein is CASRGPGEQYF.